The sequence of this T cell receptor beta chain was determined in a study of OX40 agonist ivuxolimab in advanced cancers. For context, the study as a whole: Ivuxolimab, which targeted the costimulatory receptor OX40 (CD134), was an agonistic, fully human IgG2 monoclonal antibody. Prior anti-PD-1, anti-PD-L1 or anti-CTLA-4 therapy was permitted, and checkpoint inhibitors had been received by 40% to 50% of dose-escalation patients. A male proportion of about 79% and a mean age of approximately 62 years, ranging from about 20 to 80, were recorded for the dose-escalation cohort. The monotherapy dose-escalation portion (N ≈ 52 patients) of the phase I ivuxolimab trial is reported in the paper. Of the roughly 52 dose-escalation patients, hepatocellular carcinoma was present in 19, melanoma in roughly 15, renal cell carcinoma in 9 and head and neck cancer in 9. The purpose of peripheral TCRbeta sequencing was to test whether ivuxolimab changed TCR sequence diversity and led to clonal T-cell expansion. Partial responses were achieved by three dose-escalation patients, of whom one had hepatocellular carcinoma and two had cutaneous melanoma. Intravenous ivuxolimab was administered to patients every 2 weeks at six dose levels: 0.01, 0.1, 0.3, 1.5, 3 and 10 mg/kg.

V trim: 5 bases; J trim: 1 base; unmatched bases: 4. CDR1 and CDR2 (SGHDN, FVKESK) derive from the germline V gene. The CDR3, from cysteine to phenylalanine, totals 14 residues. The only DNA kept is the CDR3, 42 bases in frame from the first base. For sequencing of the TCRbeta CDR3 region, genomic DNA was extracted from the sorted cells. The immunoSEQ Assay was used for sequencing of TCRbeta CDR3 regions. TCRdb mirrors the immuneACCESS table, restricted to in-frame sequences. Some clones are absent from its copies; in checked studies, under half trace to an unresolved V gene, and the reason for the others is unknown. The sample data list around 44,000 clones, and 80% of these were observed just once. The top ten clones comprise about 5.5% of the sample. Patients with a history of autoimmune disease or receiving systemic immunosuppression were excluded from the trial. Peripheral blood for TCR sequencing was drawn from every dose cohort at baseline, at cycle 4 day 1 and at cycle 7 day 1. The samples were drawn from a first-in-human, open-label, multicenter phase I dose-escalation trial of ivuxolimab. The trial enrolled adults with locally advanced or metastatic head and neck squamous cell, hepatocellular, melanoma or renal cell carcinoma. Before TCR sequencing, CD4+ and CD8+ T cells were separately sorted from peripheral blood.

The investigation overall reported the following: Low levels of normalized T-cell clonal expansion were also shown by some nonresponding patients. After ivuxolimab, expanded clones were on average more numerous among CD8+ T cells than among CD4+ T cells. At doses of 0.1 to 3.0 mg/kg, clonal expansion of both CD4+ and CD8+ T cells in blood was seen between baseline and week 6. Antigen specificity was not determined for the clonally expanded peripheral T cells. In the 0.1-3.0 mg/kg groups, partial responders had among the lowest normalized peripheral clonal expansion, particularly in CD8+ T cells.

Of note for this clone: It lacks a known antigen. Per-nucleotide qualities are absent, and no much larger clonotype sits a single base away.

Recombination connected TRBV14 to TRBJ2-7; 8 bases in the middle match TRBD2. This receptor was identified in an adult with an advanced solid tumor such as melanoma, head and neck, liver or kidney cancer. This specimen was CD4+ or CD8+ T cells sorted from blood, taken in a trial of the OX40 agonist ivuxolimab. The DNA sequence is given as TGTGCCAGCAGCTCTACTAGCGGATCCTACGAGCAGTACTTC. This is translated as CASSSTSGSYEQYF.